The next 30 T cell receptor beta chains were all read from a single sample in a study of T-cell memory formation after mild COVID-19 (dated by TCRdb to about 2021). Library preparation used 5' RACE. Sequencing was carried out with an Illumina NovaSeq 6000. Starting from the raw public reads, TCRdb applied fastp trimming at Q25, assembled clones with MiXCR and retained in-frame beta chains. Every CDR3 protein is listed once, alongside the most common genes and DNA of its rows. The sample records 25,000 or so distinct CDR3 sequences, 7.4% of which are singletons. The top ten hold 13% to 15% of the sample. Sequencing input: PBMCs or a T cell subset sorted from them (not recorded which). The receptors stem from an adult woman who had mild COVID-19 (a few samples of this study predate the infection). The sample titles of this study are shuffled in the database, so cell type and time point are left out; the donor was told from shared clones.

There are many counts of this clonotype. The J gene is TRBJ1-6, the V gene TRBV7-9; D unresolved. Germline V gene data show CDR1 as SEHNR and CDR2 as FQNEAQ (reference sequence). Trimming shortened V by 1 base and J by 10 bases, and 8 bases separated the two germline ends. The CDR3 is 13 amino acids. In DNA, the CDR3 is TGTGCCAGCAGCTTAGACTTTGGATCACCCCTCCACTTT. This translates into CASSLDFGSPLHF.

On this clonotype itself: A much bigger clone sits one base away, suggesting this may be a read error. V and J are TRBV5-1 and TRBJ1-2, with 7 nucleotides matching TRBD1. The CDR3 length is 13 residues. From germline, CDR1 is SGHRS and CDR2 YFSETQ. V shed 3 bases, J shed 9 bases, and the junction held 8 bases outside the gene matches. The CDR3 region has the DNA TGCGCCAGCAGCTCCGTGACAGGGATGAGCTACACCTTC. Its protein is CASSSVTGMSYTF.

This clonotype appeared many times. The chain has TRBV12-3 or TRBV12-4 and TRBJ1-5; the D gene is possibly TRBD1 (6 bases). Between the trimmed V and J ends, which lost 4 bases and 2 bases, there was a span of 9 bases. This CDR3 region has 14 residues. CDR3 DNA: TGTGCCAGCAGTTATAAGGGGGGCAATCAGCCCCAGCATTTT. It is translated as CASSYKGGNQPQHF.

In this sample, this clonotype turned up many times. V is TRBV20-1 and J is TRBJ2-4; 9 bases align to TRBD2. J lost 6 bases, V lost 4 bases, and 4 bases had no gene match. The germline V gene has CDR1 DFQATT and CDR2 SNEGSKA (reference sequence). The CDR3 is 13 residues long. The CDR3 sequence: CSAISGGTNIQYF. The CDR3, as DNA: TGCAGTGCTATAAGCGGGGGGACAAACATTCAGTACTTC.

In this sample, this clonotype turned up many times. The chain combines TRBV30 with TRBJ1-5, with 8 bases matching TRBD1. Germline-derived CDR1 and CDR2 are GTSNPN and SVGIG (reference sequence). J gave up 6 bases and V 0 bases, and 7 bases lay outside the gene matches. This CDR3 is built from 15 residues. The DNA for the CDR3 is TGTGCCTGGAGTGTCTTGACAGGGACAGGTCAGCCCCAGCATTTT. Translation: CAWSVLTGTGQPQHF.

The rearrangement uses TRBV6-2 or TRBV6-3 and TRBJ2-5; D possibly corresponds to TRBD2 (6 bases). The germline V gene encodes CDR1 MNHEY and CDR2 SVGEGT. Trimming stripped 6 bases from V and 7 bases from J, with 9 bases between. This CDR3 region has 11 residues. The CDR3 here is CASSPRGTQYF. The CDR3 DNA reads as TGTGCCAGCAGCCCGCGGGGGACCCAGTACTTC.

This clonotype was observed a few times. The chain couples TRBV14 to TRBJ2-3; D remains unclear. The V gene's germline CDR1 is SGHDN and CDR2 FVKESK. This CDR3 region has 15 residues. V lost 2 bases and J 5 bases, leaving 14 bases between the germline ends. CDR3 loop: CASSQIRQALDTQYF. The CDR3 coding sequence is TGTGCCAGCAGCCAAATCAGGCAGGCGCTAGATACGCAGTATTTT.

This clonotype has ten or more counts. The chain links TRBV2 to TRBJ1-5; D is perhaps TRBD1 (6 bases). This CDR3 has 14 amino acids. Trimming pared 4 bases from V and 5 bases from J, leaving 12 bases between. Germline V gene lookup returns CDR1 SNHLY and CDR2 FYNNEI. Here the CDR3 reads CASSATNRDQPQHF. CDR3 bases: TGTGCCAGCAGTGCGACCAACAGGGATCAGCCCCAGCATTTT.

In its sample, this clonotype was seen many times. This chain uses TRBV5-1 with TRBJ2-1; D gene unclear. Germline values: CDR1 SGHRS, CDR2 YFSETQ. The V end was cut by 2 bases, the J end by 0 bases, with 9 bases between. This CDR3 has 15 amino acids. The CDR3 DNA is TGCGCCAGCAGCTTATATCCGAGCTCCTACAATGAGCAGTTCTTC. Translation gives CASSLYPSSYNEQFF.

This clonotype was seen ten or more times. This chain joins TRBV2 and TRBJ2-3, with TRBD1 as a possible D gene (7 bases). Trimming pared 6 bases from V and 0 bases from J, leaving 16 bases between. Looked up from germline, CDR1 is SNHLY and CDR2 is FYNNEI. CDR3 length: 16 residues. CDR3 nucleotides: TGTGCCAGCAGCCAGGGGGGCGGGGACAGCACAGATACGCAGTATTTT. This sequence encodes CASSQGGGDSTDTQYF.

This clonotype was seen only a few times. This chain uses TRBV2 with TRBJ2-3; D gene uncertain. The V and J ends lost 7 bases and 0 bases respectively, with 5 bases between them. The CDR3 has 12 residues. Germline-derived CDR1 and CDR2 are SNHLY and FYNNEI. CDR3 DNA: TGTGCCAGCATCGCCAGCACAGATACGCAGTATTTT. Residues: CASIASTDTQYF.

This clonotype was found many times. V and J are TRBV7-2 and TRBJ2-7, with D possibly called TRBD1 or TRBD2 (5 bases each). CDR1 is SGHTA, CDR2 FQGNSA, per germline. The CDR3 extends over 16 amino acids. V was cut by 4 bases and J by 5 bases, with 21 bases left in between. The CDR3 DNA is TGTGCCAGCAGCTCCATTTGGGGGAGCGGTGTCGACGAGCAGTACTTC. Amino acid sequence: CASSSIWGSGVDEQYF.

This clonotype was observed at least ten times. The rearrangement links TRBV10-3 to TRBJ2-7; D uncertain. Trimming pared 4 bases from V and 3 bases from J, leaving 4 bases between. The CDR3 runs 11 residues. The germline V gene has CDR1 ENHRY and CDR2 SYGVKD. The CDR3 nucleotides read TGTGCCATCAGTGCCGGCTACGAGCAGTACTTC. Encoded protein: CAISAGYEQYF.

This clonotype appeared many times. The chain recombines TRBV5-5 with TRBJ2-7, with 7 bases that match TRBD2. After removal of 2 bases from V and 5 bases from J, the junction contained 7 bases not matched to a gene. Germline V CDR1 and CDR2: SGHKS, YYEKEE (reference sequence). CDR3 length: 14 residues. The CDR3 coding sequence is TGTGCCAGCAGCTTACTTCAGGGAGGGCACGAGCAGTACTTC. Encoded protein: CASSLLQGGHEQYF.

This clonotype was observed many times. The V call is TRBV9, the J call TRBJ2-1; 7 positions match TRBD2. The CDR3 runs 16 residues. The V segment lost 2 bases and the J segment 5 bases; nucleotides outside the gene matches: 10. Per the germline V gene, CDR1 is SGDLS and CDR2 is YYNGEE. The CDR3 sequence: CASSVQPGTTNNEQFF. The CDR3 region has the DNA TGTGCCAGCAGCGTTCAACCCGGGACTACGAACAATGAGCAGTTCTTC.

In this sample, this clonotype turned up many times. The rearrangement uses TRBV7-9 and TRBJ2-1; either TRBD1 or TRBD2 may fit D (6 bases each). The CDR3 has 15 residues. Germline assignment: CDR1 SEHNR and CDR2 FQNEAQ (reference sequence). Trimming shortened V by 5 bases and J by 6 bases, and 17 bases separated the two germline ends. Here the CDR3 reads CASSLTGAPGNEQFF. The CDR3 DNA is TGTGCCAGCAGCCTAACGGGGGCACCAGGCAATGAGCAGTTCTTC.

To note about this clonotype: Since a much larger clone is just one base distant, this may be a read error. The chain recombines TRBV9 with TRBJ2-5; 7 bases are a match to TRBD2. Germline values: CDR1 SGDLS, CDR2 YYNGEE. The CDR3 consists of 13 residues. Trimming took 3 bases from V and 7 from J; bases not matched to a gene: 6. The CDR3 nucleotides read TGTGCCAGCAGCGACTCACCGGGGGGGACCCAGTACTTC. Amino acids: CASSDSPGGTQYF.

This clonotype has at least ten counts. The V and J genes are TRBV27 and TRBJ2-7; a weak D match, TRBD1 (5 bases). V dropped 5 bases and J dropped 0 bases, with 11 bases sitting between them. From germline, CDR1 is MNHEY and CDR2 SMNVEV (reference sequence). The CDR3 extends over 14 amino acids. CDR3 coding DNA: TGTGCCAGCAGTCGACAGTCCGACTCCTACGAGCAGTACTTC. Its protein is CASSRQSDSYEQYF.

In this sample, this clonotype is medium-sized. The chain employs TRBV4-1 and TRBJ2-7; D gene ambiguous. The V and J ends lost 0 bases and 4 bases respectively, with 13 bases between them. This CDR3 is 15 amino acids long. Germline V CDR1 and CDR2: MGHRA, YSYEKL. CDR3 sequence reads: CASSQEAAPGYEQYF. The CDR3 nucleotides read TGCGCCAGCAGCCAAGAGGCCGCACCGGGTTACGAGCAGTACTTC.

This clonotype came up many times. This sequence joins TRBV6-6 and TRBJ2-3; no clear D. Germline-derived CDR1 and CDR2 are MNHNY and SVGAGI (reference sequence). The CDR3 consists of 15 residues. Trimming left V 3 bases short and J 0 bases short, with 10 bases between. The CDR3 here is CASSYFGLSTDTQYF. CDR3 DNA sequence: TGTGCCAGCAGTTATTTCGGCCTCAGCACAGATACGCAGTATTTT.

The rearrangement links TRBV5-4 to TRBJ1-2, with 11 nucleotides matching TRBD1. The CDR3 is 15 residues long. Germline CDR1 SGHNT, CDR2 YYREEE (reference sequence). Unmatched junction bases numbered 5, after V lost 5 bases and J lost 2 bases. CDR3 amino acids: CASRRGQGANYGYTF. The CDR3 nucleotides are TGTGCCAGCAGAAGAGGACAGGGGGCGAACTATGGCTACACCTTC.

This clonotype was seen repeatedly, ten times or more. This sequence joins TRBV2 and TRBJ1-1, with TRBD1 identical over 7 bases. J was trimmed by 0 bases and V by 7 bases; bases with no gene match: 5. This CDR3 has 14 residues. Germline loops: CDR1 SNHLY, CDR2 FYNNEI. CDR3 coding DNA: TGTGCCAGCATTCCGGGACAGATGAACACTGAAGCTTTCTTT. Its translation: CASIPGQMNTEAFF.

This clonotype was counted ten times or more. The chain uses TRBV30 and TRBJ1-5; TRBD1 matches at 8 bases. The ends lost 0 bases at V and 6 bases at J; junction bases unmatched: 1. Germline V CDR1 and CDR2: GTSNPN, SVGIG (reference sequence). CDR3 length: 13 residues. This chain's CDR3 is CAWSVQGGQPQHF. CDR3 coding DNA: TGTGCCTGGAGTGTACAGGGGGGTCAGCCCCAGCATTTT.

The table lists this clonotype with many counts. The chain joins TRBV2 to TRBJ2-3, with D perhaps TRBD1 (5 bases). V lost 9 bases and J lost 4, with 11 bases in between. The germline V gene has CDR1 SNHLY and CDR2 FYNNEI. The CDR3 sequence is 12 residues long. The chain's CDR3 is CASEGVADTQYF. DNA for the CDR3: TGTGCCAGTGAAGGGGTCGCAGATACGCAGTATTTT.

The sample holds many counts of this clonotype. This chain links TRBV5-1 with TRBJ1-1; 8 nucleotides agree with TRBD1. This CDR3 spans 14 amino acids. Germline assignment: CDR1 SGHRS and CDR2 YFSETQ. V lost 4 bases, J lost 5 bases, and 7 bases stayed unmatched. Here the CDR3 reads CASSQGQGGTEAFF. DNA of the CDR3: TGCGCCAGCAGCCAAGGACAGGGTGGGACTGAAGCTTTCTTT.

This clonotype was counted at least ten times. The rearrangement uses TRBV15 and TRBJ1-2; no reliable D call. Germline lookup yields CDR1 LNHNV and CDR2 YYDKDF (reference sequence). The CDR3 totals 12 residues. Trimming stripped 0 bases from V and 5 bases from J, with 4 bases between. The CDR3 coding sequence is TGTGCCACCAGCAGAGAATCATATGGCTACACCTTC. Amino acids: CATSRESYGYTF.

This clonotype was recorded many times. The chain recombines TRBV5-1 with TRBJ2-3; no clear D. The germline CDR1 and CDR2 sequences are SGHRS and YFSETQ. V lost 2 bases to trimming and J lost 3 bases, with 7 bases between them. The CDR3 is made up of 13 amino acids. CDR3 residues: CASSFILTDTQYF. DNA of the CDR3: TGCGCCAGCAGCTTTATTTTGACAGATACGCAGTATTTT.

Ten or more counts support this clonotype. This sequence joins TRBV25-1 and TRBJ2-2, with D hard to call. This CDR3 has 12 amino acids. The V end was cut by 4 bases, the J end by 6 bases, with 6 bases between. The V gene's germline CDR1 is MGHDK and CDR2 SYGVNS. In DNA form, the CDR3 reads TGTGCCAGCAGTGCCCCCCCCGGGGAGCTGTTTTTT. This translates into CASSAPPGELFF.

In this sample, this clonotype turned up many times. V usage is TRBV4-1 and J usage is TRBJ2-3; 9 nucleotides line up with TRBD2. From germline, CDR1 is MGHRA and CDR2 YSYEKL. The CDR3 spans 20 residues. V lost 4 bases to trimming and J lost 1 base; unmatched junction nucleotides: 18. CDR3 DNA sequence: TGCGCCAGCAGCCTCACTCCATCGGGGGGACTAGCTCGGGGCACAGATACGCAGTATTTT. Translated, it gives CASSLTPSGGLARGTDTQYF.

This clonotype was seen repeatedly, ten times or more. The CDR3 nucleotides read TGCAGTGCTAGAGCGGCAGGAAAGGCTACCGGGGAGCTGTTTTTT. This codes for CSARAAGKATGELFF. V gene TRBV20-1 combines with J gene TRBJ2-2; no definite D call. Trimming removed 1 base from V and 5 bases from J, with 14 bases in between. This CDR3 contains 15 residues. Germline lookup yields CDR1 DFQATT and CDR2 SNEGSKA (reference sequence).